The clone carrying this T cell receptor beta chain came up a few times. TCRdb keeps only in-frame clones here, not all; method: immunoSEQ multiplex PCR. In the table there are roughly 56,000 clones, approximately 87% of which are singletons. The data were obtained in a study of glioma-infiltrating T cells after dendritic cell vaccination. Specified time point: after dendritic cell vaccination, including at tumor progression/relapse. The CDR3 is 11 amino acids. Trimming removed 5 bases at V and 7 bases at J, with 9 bases between. The germline V gene has CDR1 MNHEY and CDR2 SVGAGI. This chain links TRBV6-5 with TRBJ2-7, with D possibly TRBD2 on 5 matching bases. The input for sequencing was blood, taken after dendritic cell vaccination. The receptor was isolated from a human donor with glioblastoma. Here the CDR3 reads CASSEWREQYF. The CDR3 coding sequence is TGTGCCAGCAGTGAGTGGAGGGAGCAGTACTTC.